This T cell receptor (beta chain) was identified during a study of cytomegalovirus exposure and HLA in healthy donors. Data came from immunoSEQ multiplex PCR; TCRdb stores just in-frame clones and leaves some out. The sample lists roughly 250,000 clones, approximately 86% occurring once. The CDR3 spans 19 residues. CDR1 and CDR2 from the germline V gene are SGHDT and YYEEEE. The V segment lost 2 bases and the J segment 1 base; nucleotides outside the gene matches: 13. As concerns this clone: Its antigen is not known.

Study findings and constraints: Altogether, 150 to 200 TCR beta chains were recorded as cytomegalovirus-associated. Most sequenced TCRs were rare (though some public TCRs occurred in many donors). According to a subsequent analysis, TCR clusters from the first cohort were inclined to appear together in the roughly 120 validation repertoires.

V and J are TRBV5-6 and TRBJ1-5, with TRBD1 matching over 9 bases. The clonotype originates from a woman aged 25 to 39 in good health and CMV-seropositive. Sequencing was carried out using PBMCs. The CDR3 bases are TGTGCCAGCAGCTTATGGAACAGGGGGCTAGGGGAAAGCAATCAGCCCCAGCATTTT. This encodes CASSLWNRGLGESNQPQHF.